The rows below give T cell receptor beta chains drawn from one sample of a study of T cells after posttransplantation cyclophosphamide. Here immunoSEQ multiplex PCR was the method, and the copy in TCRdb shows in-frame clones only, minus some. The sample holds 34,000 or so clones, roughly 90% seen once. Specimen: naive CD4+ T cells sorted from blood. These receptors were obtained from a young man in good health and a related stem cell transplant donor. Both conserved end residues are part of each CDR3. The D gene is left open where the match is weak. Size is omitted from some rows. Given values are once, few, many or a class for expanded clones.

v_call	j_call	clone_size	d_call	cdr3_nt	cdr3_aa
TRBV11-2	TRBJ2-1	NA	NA	TGTGCCAGCAGCTTAGCGGGGGGCAAGGCCAATGAGCAGTTCTTC	CASSLAGGKANEQFF
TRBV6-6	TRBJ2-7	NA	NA	TGTGCCAGCAGGACTACAGGGATTCTGGACGAGCAGTACTTC	CASRTTGILDEQYF
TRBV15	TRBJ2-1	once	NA	TGTGCCACCAGCTTAGACAGGAAAAATGAGCAGTTCTTC	CATSLDRKNEQFF
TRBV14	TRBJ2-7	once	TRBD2	TGTGCCAGCAGCCAGACCTTCGGGGCGGGGGCCTACGAGCAGTACTTC	CASSQTFGAGAYEQYF
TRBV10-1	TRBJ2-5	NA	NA	TGCGCCAGCAGTGCCTGGGACTCCCGTGAGACCCAGTACTTC	CASSAWDSRETQYF
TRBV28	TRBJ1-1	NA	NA	TGTGCCAGCAGTTTTCGGGGTAACACTGAAGCTTTCTTT	CASSFRGNTEAFF
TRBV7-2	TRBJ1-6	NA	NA	TGTGCCAGCAGCGAACGAGGGACAAGGGGGAATTCACCCCTCCACTTT	CASSERGTRGNSPLHF
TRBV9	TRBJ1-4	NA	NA	TGTGCCAGCAGCGTAGATCAGGGAACTAATGAAAAACTGTTTTTT	CASSVDQGTNEKLFF
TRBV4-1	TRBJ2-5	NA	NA	TGCGCCAGCAGCCAAGATCACCACCGGGCCCATCTAGCTGGCCAAGAGACCCAGTACTTC	CASSQDHHRAHLAGQETQYF
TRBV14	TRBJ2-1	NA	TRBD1	TGTGCCAGCAGCTTCTTCGGACAGGGCTACAATGAGCAGTTCTTC	CASSFFGQGYNEQFF
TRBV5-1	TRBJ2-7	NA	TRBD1	TGCGCCAGCAGCTCCGGACAGGGCTCCCACGAGCAGTACTTC	CASSSGQGSHEQYF
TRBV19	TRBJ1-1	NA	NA	TGTGCCAGTAGTATAGATGCGGTGACGAACACTGAAGCTTTCTTT	CASSIDAVTNTEAFF
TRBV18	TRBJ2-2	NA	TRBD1	TGTGCCAGCTCACCGCCGGACAGGGGGCATGAGGAGCTGTTTTTT	CASSPPDRGHEELFF
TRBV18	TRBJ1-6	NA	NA	TGTGCCAGCTCGACCGGGGTAGATTCACCCCTCCACTTT	CASSTGVDSPLHF
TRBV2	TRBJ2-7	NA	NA	TGTGCCAGCAGTGGCAGGGGCTACGAGCAGTACTTC	CASSGRGYEQYF
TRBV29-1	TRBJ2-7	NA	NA	TGCAGCGTCCGGACGGGCACAGGGGAGCAGTACTTC	CSVRTGTGEQYF
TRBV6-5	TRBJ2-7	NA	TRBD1	TGTGCCAGCAGTCGGGACAGGGACTACGAGCAGTACTTC	CASSRDRDYEQYF
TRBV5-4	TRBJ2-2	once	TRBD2	TGTGCCAGCAGCCCCCAGACTAGCGGGGGGGCCACCGGGGAGCTGTTTTTT	CASSPQTSGGATGELFF
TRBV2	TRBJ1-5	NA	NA	TGTGCCATCAAAGGCGGGGCATATAGCAATCAGCCCCAGCATTTT	CAIKGGAYSNQPQHF
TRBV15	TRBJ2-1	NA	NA	TGTGCCACCAGCAGAGCGAGCGACAATGAGCAGTTCTTC	CATSRASDNEQFF
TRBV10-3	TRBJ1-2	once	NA	TGTGCCATCAGTGAATTACAGCTACCCCTCGGAGGCTACACCTTC	CAISELQLPLGGYTF
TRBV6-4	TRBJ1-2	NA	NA	TGTGCCAGCAGTGAAACAGGCAGCAACTATGGCTACACCTTC	CASSETGSNYGYTF
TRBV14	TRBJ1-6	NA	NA	TGTGCCAGCAGCCAACAGGGCTTTAATTCACCCCTCCACTTT	CASSQQGFNSPLHF
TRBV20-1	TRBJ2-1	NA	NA	TGCAGTGCTAAGAAAGGGGATGAGCAGTTCTTC	CSAKKGDEQFF
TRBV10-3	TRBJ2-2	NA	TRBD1	TGTGCCGCGACGGACAGGGTGGTCGGGGAGCTGTTTTTT	CAATDRVVGELFF